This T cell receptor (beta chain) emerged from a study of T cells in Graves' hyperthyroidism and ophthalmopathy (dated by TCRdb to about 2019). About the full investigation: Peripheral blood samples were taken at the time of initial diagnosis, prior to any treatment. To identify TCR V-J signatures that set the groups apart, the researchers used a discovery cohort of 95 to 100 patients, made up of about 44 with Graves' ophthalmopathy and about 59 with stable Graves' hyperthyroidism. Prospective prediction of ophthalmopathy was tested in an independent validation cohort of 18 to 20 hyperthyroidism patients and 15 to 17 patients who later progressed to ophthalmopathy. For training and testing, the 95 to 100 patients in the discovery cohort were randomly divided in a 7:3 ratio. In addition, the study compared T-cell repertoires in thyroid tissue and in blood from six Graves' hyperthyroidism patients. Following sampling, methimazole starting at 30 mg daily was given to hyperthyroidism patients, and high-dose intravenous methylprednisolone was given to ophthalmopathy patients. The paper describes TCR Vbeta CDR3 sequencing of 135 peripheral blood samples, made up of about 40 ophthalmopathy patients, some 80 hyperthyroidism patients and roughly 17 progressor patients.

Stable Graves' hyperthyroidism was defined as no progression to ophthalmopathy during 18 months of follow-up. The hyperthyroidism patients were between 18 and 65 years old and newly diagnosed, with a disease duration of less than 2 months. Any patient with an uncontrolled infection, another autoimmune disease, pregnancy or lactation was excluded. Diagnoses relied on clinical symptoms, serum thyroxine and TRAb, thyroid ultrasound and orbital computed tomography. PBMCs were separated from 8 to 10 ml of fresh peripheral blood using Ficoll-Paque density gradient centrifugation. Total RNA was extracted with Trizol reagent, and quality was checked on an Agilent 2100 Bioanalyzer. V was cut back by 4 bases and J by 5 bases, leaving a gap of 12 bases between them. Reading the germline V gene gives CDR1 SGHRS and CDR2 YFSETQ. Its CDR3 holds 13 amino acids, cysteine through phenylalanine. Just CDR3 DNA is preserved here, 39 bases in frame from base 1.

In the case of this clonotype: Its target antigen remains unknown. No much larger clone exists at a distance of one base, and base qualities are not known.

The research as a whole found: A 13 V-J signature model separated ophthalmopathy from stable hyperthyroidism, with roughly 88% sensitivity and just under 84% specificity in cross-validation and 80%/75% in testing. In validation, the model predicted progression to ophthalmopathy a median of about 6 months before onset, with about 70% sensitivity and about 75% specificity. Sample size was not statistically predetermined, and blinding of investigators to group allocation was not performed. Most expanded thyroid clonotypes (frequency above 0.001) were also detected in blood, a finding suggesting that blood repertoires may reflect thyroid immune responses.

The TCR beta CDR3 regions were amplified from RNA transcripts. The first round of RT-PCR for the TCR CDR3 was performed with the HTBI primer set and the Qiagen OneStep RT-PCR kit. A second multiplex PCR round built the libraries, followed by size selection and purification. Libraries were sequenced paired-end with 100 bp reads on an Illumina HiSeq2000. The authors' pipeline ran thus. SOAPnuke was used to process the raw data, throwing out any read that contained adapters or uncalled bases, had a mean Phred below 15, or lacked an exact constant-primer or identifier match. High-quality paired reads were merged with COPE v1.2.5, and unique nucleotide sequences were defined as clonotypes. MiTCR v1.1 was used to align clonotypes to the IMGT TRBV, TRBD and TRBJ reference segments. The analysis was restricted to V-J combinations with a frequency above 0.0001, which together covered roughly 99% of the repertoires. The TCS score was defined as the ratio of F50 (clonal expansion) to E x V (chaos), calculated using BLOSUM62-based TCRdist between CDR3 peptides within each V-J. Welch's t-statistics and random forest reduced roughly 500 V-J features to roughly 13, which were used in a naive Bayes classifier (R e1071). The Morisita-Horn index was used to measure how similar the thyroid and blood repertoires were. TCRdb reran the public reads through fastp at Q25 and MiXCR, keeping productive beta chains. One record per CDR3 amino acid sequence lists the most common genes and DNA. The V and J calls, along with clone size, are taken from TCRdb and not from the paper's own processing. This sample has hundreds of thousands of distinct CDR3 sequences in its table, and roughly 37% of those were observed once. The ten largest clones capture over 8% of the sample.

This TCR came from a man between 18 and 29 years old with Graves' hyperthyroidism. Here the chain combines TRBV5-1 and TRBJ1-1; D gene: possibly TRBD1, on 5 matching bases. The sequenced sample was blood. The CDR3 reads CASSTGTETEAFF. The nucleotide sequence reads TGCGCCAGCAGCACCGGGACCGAAACTGAAGCTTTCTTT.